The 24 T cell receptor beta chains below were found in one sample sequenced in a study of control samples from healthy donors and cancer patients. Sequencing was performed with immunoSEQ multiplex PCR; in TCRdb, only in-frame clones are kept and a portion is missing. The sample contains around 120,000 clones, 88% of which appear only once. Sequencing was performed on blood. These receptors all stem from a man aged 40-50 years in good health.

This chain uses TRBV3-1 (or the pseudogene TRBV3-2) with TRBJ2-7, with D perhaps matching TRBD2 (6 bases). This CDR3 has 15 residues. V lost 1 base, J lost 1 base, and 11 bases lay in between. Germline loops: CDR1 LGHDT, CDR2 YNNKEL (reference sequence). CDR3 nucleotides: TGTGCCAGCAGCCAAGCCCCCGGGAGTTCCTACGAGCAGTACTTC. Its protein is CASSQAPGSSYEQYF.

The chain links TRBV28 to TRBJ1-2; 8 bases are a match to TRBD1. The length of the CDR3 is 13 residues. V shed 6 bases, J shed 4 bases, and the junction held 4 bases outside the gene matches. Germline V gives CDR1 MDHEN, CDR2 SYDVKM. The CDR3 region is CASRSGGGYGYTF. The CDR3 region has the DNA TGTGCCAGCAGGTCAGGGGGCGGCTATGGCTACACCTTC.

This clone was found once. The sample carries other DNA sequences with the same CDR3. V and J are TRBV24-1 and TRBJ2-5; D remains unclear. The CDR3 spans 12 residues. V dropped 4 bases and J dropped 4 bases, with 6 bases sitting between them. Germline-derived CDR1 and CDR2 are KGHDR and SFDVKD. CDR3 amino acids: CATSESGETQYF. In DNA, the CDR3 is TGTGCCACCAGTGAGTCTGGAGAGACCCAGTACTTC.

This clone was detected once. CDR3 sequence reads: CASSLAGTGANVLTF. The CDR3 nucleotides are TGTGCCAGCAGCTTGGCAGGGACTGGGGCCAACGTCCTGACTTTC. The V call is TRBV5-4, the J call TRBJ2-6; weak D call: TRBD1 (5 bases). CDR3 size: 15 residues. Germline CDR1 is SGHNT and CDR2 is YYREEE (reference sequence). V was trimmed by 0 bases and J by 2 bases, leaving 6 bases between them. Using reference TRBV5-4 and TRBJ2-6 for the parts outside the CDR3, the full variable domain is ETGVTQSPTHLIKTRGQQVTLRCSSQSGHNTVSWYQQALGQGPQFIFQYYREEENGRGNFPPRFSGLQFPNYSSELNVNALELDDSALYLCASSLAGTGANVLTFGAGSRLTVL.

The chain uses TRBV5-8 and TRBJ1-1; maybe TRBD1 (6 bases). V was trimmed by 1 base and J by 4 bases, leaving 14 bases between them. Germline loops: CDR1 SGHTS, CDR2 YDEGEE. This CDR3 has 15 amino acids. The CDR3 is CASSLSRKGGTEAFF. CDR3 DNA sequence: TGTGCCAGCAGCTTGTCTAGGAAAGGGGGCACTGAAGCTTTCTTT.

This chain joins TRBV11-2 and TRBJ2-1; TRBD1 matches at 7 bases. This CDR3 is built from 14 residues. The V gene's germline CDR1 is SGHAT and CDR2 FQNNGV. After removal of 7 bases from V and 5 bases from J, the junction contained 8 bases not matched to a gene. CDR3 in DNA: TGTGCCAGCAACCCGGGACAGATCAACAATGAGCAGTTCTTC. Amino acid sequence: CASNPGQINNEQFF.

The J gene is TRBJ1-6, the V gene TRBV6-5; D unresolved. Germline CDR1 MNHEY, CDR2 SVGAGI. V was shortened by 0 bases and J by 7 bases, with 10 bases between the two germline ends. The CDR3 extends over 15 amino acids. The CDR3 bases are TGTGCCAGCAGTTACTCGGTGGTCGCCAATTCACCCCTCCACTTT. Protein product: CASSYSVVANSPLHF.

A single count supports this clone. Additional DNA sequences in this sample encode the identical CDR3. The chain links TRBV24-1 to TRBJ1-2, with D perhaps matching TRBD1 (6 bases). CDR1 and CDR2 from the germline V gene are KGHDR and SFDVKD. The CDR3 covers 14 residues. The ends were cut back, 3 bases at V and 2 bases at J, with 9 bases in the middle. As DNA, the CDR3 is TGTGCCACCAGTGATCTTACAGGGAACTATGGCTACACCTTC. Encoded protein: CATSDLTGNYGYTF.

Regarding this clone: The CDR3 end shows no conserved phenylalanine or tryptophan, and so a read error is likely. The DNA is omitted, as the CDR3 cannot be located on it reliably, and the CDR3 follows TCRdb's listing. V and J are TRBV23-1 and TRBJ2-2; the table's D call, TRBD1, has no DNA check behind it. TRBV23-1 is identified as an open reading frame with a role that is uncertain. The CDR3 region is 15 residues in length, termini included. CDR3 in amino acids: CASCRQGVLPGSCFL.

The chain is built from TRBV3-1 (or the pseudogene TRBV3-2) and TRBJ1-5; unclear D gene. V was pared by 0 bases and J by 0 bases, with 3 bases between. CDR3 length equals 14 residues. Germline CDR1 is LGHDT and CDR2 is YNNKEL (reference sequence). CDR3 DNA sequence: TGTGCCAGCAGCCAAGATTATAGCAATCAGCCCCAGCATTTT. Translating gives CASSQDYSNQPQHF.

The rearrangement joins TRBV6-2 or TRBV6-3 to TRBJ1-1; D ambiguous. CDR3 length equals 15 residues. V was cut by 4 bases and J by 5 bases, with 17 bases left in between. The V gene's germline CDR1 is MNHEY and CDR2 SVGEGT. For the CDR3, the DNA is TGTGCCAGCAGTTGGGGTTTGGAGGGTTGGACTGAAGCTTTCTTT. Amino acid sequence: CASSWGLEGWTEAFF.

J is TRBJ2-3 and V is TRBV24-1; 8 positions agree with TRBD1. The CDR3 loop spans 14 amino acids. Per the germline V gene, CDR1 is KGHDR and CDR2 is SFDVKD. Trimming removed 4 bases from V and 6 bases from J; junction bases left unmatched: 5. CDR3 region: CATSDPTGEDTQYF. The CDR3 DNA reads as TGTGCCACCAGTGACCCGACAGGGGAGGATACGCAGTATTTT.

The V and J genes are TRBV15 and TRBJ1-1; a possible D gene is TRBD1 (5 bases). The V and J ends lost 3 bases and 6 bases respectively, with 14 bases between them. Germline V gene sequence: CDR1 LNHNV, CDR2 YYDKDF (reference sequence). The CDR3 runs to 14 residues. CDR3 DNA: TGTGCCACCAGCAGTGGGTTCCTAGGGGCTGAAGCTTTCTTT. Amino acid sequence: CATSSGFLGAEAFF.

The chain links TRBV6-1 to TRBJ1-1; D is ambiguous. The CDR3 sequence is 13 residues long. Per germline, CDR1 MNHNS and CDR2 SASEGT. V was shortened by 2 bases and J by 4 bases, with 8 bases between the two germline ends. CDR3 sequence (DNA): TGTGCCAGCAGTGAAAAAGAGGGCACTGAAGCTTTCTTT. Translation gives CASSEKEGTEAFF.

V is TRBV7-2 and J is TRBJ1-2; 7 nucleotides align to TRBD1. The CDR3 has 13 amino acids. V gave up 6 bases and J gave up 3 bases; unmatched junction bases: 4. The germline V gene encodes CDR1 SGHTA and CDR2 FQGNSA. CDR3 sequence reads: CASSPDRDYGYTF. DNA of the CDR3: TGTGCCAGCAGTCCTGACAGGGACTATGGCTACACCTTC.

The chain recombines TRBV7-9 with TRBJ1-1, with D maybe TRBD1 (5 bases). Trimming took 5 bases from V and 0 from J, leaving 13 bases between them. The CDR3 totals 15 residues. Germline loops: CDR1 SEHNR, CDR2 FQNEAQ (reference sequence). The CDR3, as DNA: TGTGCCAGCAGCCCAGGACACAACATGAACACTGAAGCTTTCTTT. Its protein product is CASSPGHNMNTEAFF.

V gene TRBV24-1 combines with J gene TRBJ2-1; D is uncertain. The germline V and J ends were trimmed by 2 bases and 0 bases, with 13 bases remaining between them. The CDR3 runs to 17 residues. Germline V lookup: CDR1 KGHDR, CDR2 SFDVKD. This CDR3 is CATSDSTGTSSYNEQFF. CDR3 sequence (DNA): TGTGCCACCAGTGATTCCACGGGTACGAGCTCCTACAATGAGCAGTTCTTC.

This clone is a singleton in its sample. The chain employs TRBV7-2 and TRBJ1-1; D call uncertain. The CDR3 is 18 residues long. Per germline, CDR1 SGHTA and CDR2 FQGNSA. Between the trimmed V and J ends, which lost 1 base and 2 bases, there was a span of 20 bases. CDR3 loop: CASSLVVGAPRRNTEAFF. DNA for the CDR3: TGTGCCAGCAGCTTAGTGGTAGGCGCACCGAGAAGAAACACTGAAGCTTTCTTT.

This chain uses TRBV29-1 with TRBJ2-2; maybe TRBD1 (5 bases). The CDR3 is 12 residues long. Germline-derived CDR1 and CDR2 are SQVTM and ANQGSEA. V lost 5 bases to trimming and J lost 1 base, with 5 bases between them. The CDR3 coding sequence is TGCAGCGTTACAGGGAACACCGGGGAGCTGTTTTTT. Amino acid sequence: CSVTGNTGELFF.

This clone was counted a few times. J is TRBJ1-1 and V is TRBV5-6, with D perhaps TRBD1 (6 bases). CDR3 length equals 14 residues. V gave up 4 bases and J gave up 1 base, with 11 bases separating them. CDR1 and CDR2 (germline): SGHDT, YYEEEE. This CDR3 is CASSRRQANTEAFF. For the CDR3, the DNA is TGTGCCAGCAGCAGGCGACAGGCGAACACTGAAGCTTTCTTT. Filled out from reference TRBV5-6 and TRBJ1-1, the complete variable domain reads DAGVTQSPTHLIKTRGQQVTLRCSPKSGHDTVSWYQQALGQGPQFIFQYYEEEERQRGNFPDRFSGHQFPNYSSELNVNALLLGDSALYLCASSRRQANTEAFFGQGTRLTVV.

The chain couples TRBV7-2 to TRBJ2-1; TRBD1 might be the D (6 bases). CDR3 size: 13 residues. Trimming shortened V by 5 bases and J by 9 bases, and 14 bases separated the two germline ends. Germline-derived CDR1 and CDR2 are SGHTA and FQGNSA. The CDR3 region has the DNA TGTGCCAGCAGCACCTACAGGGCGGCTGAGCAGTTCTTC. Translated, it gives CASSTYRAAEQFF.

J is TRBJ1-2 and V is TRBV7-9, with TRBD1 identical over 9 bases. Germline CDR1 is SEHNR and CDR2 is FQNEAQ (reference sequence). This CDR3 contains 15 residues. The V and J ends lost 2 bases and 8 bases, in that order; junction bases with no gene match: 9. The CDR3 loop is CASSLLPGQGGGYTF. The CDR3 DNA sequence: TGTGCCAGCAGCTTACTCCCGGGACAGGGCGGCGGCTACACCTTC.

This rearrangement joins TRBV19 to TRBJ2-2, with 9 bases aligning to TRBD1. V was pared by 5 bases and J by 5 bases, with 9 bases of the junction left unmatched. The germline V gene has CDR1 LNHDA and CDR2 SQIVND (reference sequence). The CDR3 runs to 16 residues. The CDR3 here is CASSLTQGALTGELFF. The CDR3 nucleotides are TGTGCCAGTAGTCTAACACAGGGGGCGCTGACCGGGGAGCTGTTTTTT.

This chain joins TRBV6-4 and TRBJ1-6; no clear D gene. Germline V lookup: CDR1 MRHNA, CDR2 SNTAGT. The length of the CDR3 is 13 residues. CDR3 in amino acids: CARGRRANSPLHF. The CDR3 coding sequence is TGTGCAAGAGGTAGGCGAGCCAATTCACCCCTCCACTTT.